The source of this T cell receptor beta chain is a study of T cell changes during pregnancy in multiple sclerosis. Per the germline V gene, CDR1 is SQVTM and CDR2 is ANQGSEA. There are 14 residues in the CDR3. V gave up 3 bases and J gave up 0 bases, with 6 bases separating them. The table came from immunoSEQ multiplex PCR; TCRdb's copy has only in-frame clones and leaves some out. The table shows more than 90,000 clones, with 90% to 95% occurring only once. This sequence joins TRBV29-1 and TRBJ2-6; D is undetermined. The clonotype was recovered from a female donor with multiple sclerosis, enrolled in a pregnancy study. The sample here was peripheral blood, taken in the third trimester of pregnancy. CDR3 sequence: CSVDEVSGANVLTF. The DNA of the CDR3 is TGCAGCGTTGATGAGGTCTCTGGGGCCAACGTCCTGACTTTC.